Reported below is one TCR beta chain. This entry comes from a study of technical replicates of blood from a few donors. Trimming cost V 4 bases and J 4 bases; bases outside gene matches: 4. Germline V gene data show CDR1 as SGHVS and CDR2 as FQNEAQ. There are 15 residues in the CDR3. The table came from immunoSEQ multiplex PCR; TCRdb's copy has only in-frame clones and leaves some out. The sample includes 60,000 or so clones, less than 98% of them seen just once. This rearrangement joins TRBV7-8 to TRBJ2-1; 10 bases map to TRBD2. This TCR derives from a human donor in good health. Sequenced: T cells isolated from PBMCs. The chain's CDR3 is CASSSGLAVYNEQFF. DNA of the CDR3: TGTGCCAGCAGCTCAGGACTAGCGGTATACAATGAGCAGTTCTTC.